This T cell receptor (beta chain) was recovered during a study of vaccination effects on CD4 cells after COVID-19. This clone has only a few counts. Its specificity is not known. Antigen-specific CD4+ T cells were expanded with viral peptide pools in the ViraFEST assay before sequencing. Following 10 days of culture, CD4+ T cells were isolated. Nucleocapsid antibodies were negative in the vaccine recipients, who had never had SARS-CoV-2 infection. The CDR3 runs to 17 residues. Germline values: CDR1 SGHAT, CDR2 FQNNGV. V trimming: 5 bases; J trimming: 1 base; junction bases outside the gene matches: 14. Here immunoSEQ multiplex PCR was the method, and the copy in TCRdb shows in-frame clones only, minus some. The sample records tens of thousands of clones, roughly 72% being singletons.

The sequence came from a human donor who received a COVID-19 vaccine. The chain recombines TRBV11-2 with TRBJ2-7; 7 bases fit TRBD2. The sequenced sample was CD4+ T cells from PBMCs cultured with HCoV-OC43 spike peptides, obtained before COVID-19 vaccination. Subset reported: HCoV-OC43 spike overlapping peptide pool stimulation. CDR3 DNA sequence: TGTGCCAGCAGCCCCCTTCAGGGAGGGCGGCCATCCTACGAGCAGTACTTC. Protein sequence: CASSPLQGGRPSYEQYF.